These T cell receptor beta chains were read from a single sample in a study of T cell changes during pregnancy in multiple sclerosis. TCRdb keeps only in-frame clones here, not all; method: immunoSEQ multiplex PCR. This sample has over 35,000 clones, with 89% found just once. Sample: CD4+ T cells from peripheral blood mononuclear cells, taken in the first trimester of pregnancy. The origin of the receptors is a female donor with multiple sclerosis, enrolled in a pregnancy study. Each CDR3 is given with its conserved first and last residue. D genes are given only for firm matches.

d_call | v_call | cdr3_aa
TRBD1 | TRBV18 | CASSTTGQGSSSGANVLTF
TRBD1 | TRBV18 | CASSFTPGQQNQPQHF
TRBD1 | TRBV4-3 | CASSQGRQGANIQYF
NA | TRBV30 | CAWSATADTQYF
TRBD1 | TRBV6-1 | CASSGATWTGGEETQYF
TRBD2 | TRBV29-1 | CSGHEREFTYEQYF
TRBD1 | TRBV10-2 | CASSERQGALTEAFF
TRBD2 | TRBV9 | CASSVDSAGGVYNEQFF
NA | TRBV25-1 | CASSEQGNSPLHF
TRBD1 | TRBV2 | CASSLVHTGALSPLHF
TRBD1 | TRBV18 | CASSLGQPGSTEAFF
TRBD1 | TRBV2 | CASSLQGSYNSPLHF
TRBD1 | TRBV5-4 | CASSREQGHTEAFF
NA | TRBV19 | CASSLQDHSGNTIYF
TRBD2 | TRBV5-6 | CASSRVSGGGTDTQYF
TRBD2 | TRBV10-1 | CASRDFRLAGDEDTQYF
NA | TRBV30 | CAWSRDFVDNEQFF
TRBD1 | TRBV7-9 | CASSPSGQAGGYTF
NA | TRBV7-2 | CASSPRTVLNTEAFF
NA | TRBV30 | CAWGLGGPGEQYF
NA | TRBV6-4 | CASAAGMNTEAFF
TRBD2 | TRBV27 | CASTLGLAGGLTYNEQFF
TRBD2 | TRBV6-5 | CASTPRGGHTGELFF
TRBD1 | TRBV7-9 | CASSLANGTGAYEQYF
TRBD2 | TRBV5-1 | CASSFQTASGAYNEQFF
TRBD2 | TRBV5-1 | CASSLDLLAGGSRAPSQYF
NA | TRBV30 | CAWREGTRSLSLHF
TRBD2 | TRBV29-1 | CSSLVVAGYNEQFF
NA | TRBV5-1 | CASSPSPETQYF
NA | TRBV7-2 | CASSSPPLSTGELFF
NA | TRBV19 | CASSIDGRWTSNQPQHF
TRBD1 | TRBV27 | CASRQGNSNQPQHF
NA | TRBV5-1 | CASSESSARSSYNEQFF
NA | TRBV11-3 | CASSLGLGGGISYEQYF
TRBD1 | TRBV5-6 | CASSFRTGSTDTQYF
NA | TRBV9 | CASSVASSLYNEQFF
TRBD1 | TRBV18 | CASSLGQGGNQPQHF
TRBD1 | TRBV4-2 | CASSPGQSTDTQYF
TRBD1 | TRBV2 | CASPGQGNTEAFF
TRBD1 | TRBV5-6 | CASSLVDRGYGELFF
TRBD2 | TRBV4-1 | CASSQDGGRRYEQYF
NA | TRBV6-5 | CASGELGNYGYTF